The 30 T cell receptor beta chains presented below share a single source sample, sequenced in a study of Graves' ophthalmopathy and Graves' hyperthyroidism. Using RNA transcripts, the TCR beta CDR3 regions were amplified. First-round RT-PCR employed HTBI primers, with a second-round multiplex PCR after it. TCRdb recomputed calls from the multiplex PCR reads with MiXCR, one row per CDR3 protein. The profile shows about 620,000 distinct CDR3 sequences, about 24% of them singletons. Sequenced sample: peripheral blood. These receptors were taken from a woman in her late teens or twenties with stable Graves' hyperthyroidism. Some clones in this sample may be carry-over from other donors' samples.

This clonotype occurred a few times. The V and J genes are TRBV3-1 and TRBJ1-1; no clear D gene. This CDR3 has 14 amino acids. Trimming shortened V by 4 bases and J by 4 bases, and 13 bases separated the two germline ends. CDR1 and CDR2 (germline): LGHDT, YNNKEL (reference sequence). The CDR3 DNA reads TGTGCCAGCAGCCCATTAATGGATGGCACTGAAGCTTTCTTT. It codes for CASSPLMDGTEAFF.

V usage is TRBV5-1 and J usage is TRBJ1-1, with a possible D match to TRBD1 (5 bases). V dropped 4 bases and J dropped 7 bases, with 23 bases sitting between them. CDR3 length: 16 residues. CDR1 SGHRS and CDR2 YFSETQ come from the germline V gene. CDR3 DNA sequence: TGCGCCAGCAGCCTGCGGGGCCTAGGGCTGGGGGATGAAGCTTTCTTT. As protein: CASSLRGLGLGDEAFF.

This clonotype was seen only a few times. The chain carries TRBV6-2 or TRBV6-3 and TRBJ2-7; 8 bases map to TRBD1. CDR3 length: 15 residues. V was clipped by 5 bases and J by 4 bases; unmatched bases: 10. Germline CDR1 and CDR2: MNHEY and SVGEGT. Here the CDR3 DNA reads TGTGCCAGCAGTCTTCCGGGACAGGTCCAATACGAGCAGTACTTC. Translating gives CASSLPGQVQYEQYF.

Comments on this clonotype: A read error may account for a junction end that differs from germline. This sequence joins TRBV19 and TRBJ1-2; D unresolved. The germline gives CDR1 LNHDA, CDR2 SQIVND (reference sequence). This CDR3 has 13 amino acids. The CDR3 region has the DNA TGTGCCAGTAGTTTCCGGGAATTCTATGGCCACACCTTC. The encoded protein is CASSFREFYGHTF.

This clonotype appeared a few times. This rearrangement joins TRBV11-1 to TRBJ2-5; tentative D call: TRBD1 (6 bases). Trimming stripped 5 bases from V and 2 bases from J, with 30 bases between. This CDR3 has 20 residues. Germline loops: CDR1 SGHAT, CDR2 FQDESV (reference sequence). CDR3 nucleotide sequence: TGTGCCAGCAGCCCAACCCGCCACAGGGATACTTCGATCCAACAAGAGACCCAGTACTTC. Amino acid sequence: CASSPTRHRDTSIQQETQYF.

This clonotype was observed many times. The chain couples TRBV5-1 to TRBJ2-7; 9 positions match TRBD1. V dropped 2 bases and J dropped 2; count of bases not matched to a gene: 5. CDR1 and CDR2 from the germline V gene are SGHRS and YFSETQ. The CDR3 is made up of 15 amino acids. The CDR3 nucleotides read TGCGCCAGCAGCTTAATTGGGACAGGGCCCTACGAGCAGTACTTC. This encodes CASSLIGTGPYEQYF. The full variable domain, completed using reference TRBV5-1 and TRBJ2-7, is KAGVTQTPRYLIKTRGQQVTLSCSPISGHRSVSWYQQTPGQGLQFLFEYFSETQRNKGNFPGRFSGRQFSNSRSEMNVSTLELGDSALYLCASSLIGTGPYEQYFGPGTRLTVT.

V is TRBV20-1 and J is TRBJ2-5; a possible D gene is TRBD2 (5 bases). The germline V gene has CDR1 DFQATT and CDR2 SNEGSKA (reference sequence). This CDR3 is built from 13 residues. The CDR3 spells CSPRAGAGGTQYF. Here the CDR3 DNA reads TGCAGCCCTCGGGCCGGAGCAGGAGGGACCCAGTACTTC.

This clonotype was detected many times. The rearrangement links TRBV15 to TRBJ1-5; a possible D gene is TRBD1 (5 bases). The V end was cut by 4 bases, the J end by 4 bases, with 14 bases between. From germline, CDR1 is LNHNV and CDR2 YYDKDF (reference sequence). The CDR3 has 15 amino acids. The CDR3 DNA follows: TGTGCCACCAGCATCGAGGGACGTTCTAATCAGCCCCAGCATTTT. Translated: CATSIEGRSNQPQHF.

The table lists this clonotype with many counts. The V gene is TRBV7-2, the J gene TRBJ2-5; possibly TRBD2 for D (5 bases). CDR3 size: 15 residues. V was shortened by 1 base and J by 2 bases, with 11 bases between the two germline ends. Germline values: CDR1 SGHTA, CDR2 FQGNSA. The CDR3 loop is CASSLGSGWQETQYF. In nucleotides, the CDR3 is TGTGCCAGCAGCTTAGGAAGCGGTTGGCAAGAGACCCAGTACTTC.

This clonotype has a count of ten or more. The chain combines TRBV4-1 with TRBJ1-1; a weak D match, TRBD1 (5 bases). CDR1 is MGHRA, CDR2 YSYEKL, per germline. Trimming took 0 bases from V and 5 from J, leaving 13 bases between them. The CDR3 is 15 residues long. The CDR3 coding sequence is TGCGCCAGCAGCCAAGATTCCCAGGGCGGGACTGAAGCTTTCTTT. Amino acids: CASSQDSQGGTEAFF.

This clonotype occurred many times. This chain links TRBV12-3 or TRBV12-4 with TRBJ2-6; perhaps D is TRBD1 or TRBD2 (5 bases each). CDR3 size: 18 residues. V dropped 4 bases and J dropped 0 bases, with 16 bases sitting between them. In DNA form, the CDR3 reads TGTGCCAGCAGTTCCCTGGGGCTAGAGGGCTCTGGGGCCAACGTCCTGACTTTC. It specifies CASSSLGLEGSGANVLTF.

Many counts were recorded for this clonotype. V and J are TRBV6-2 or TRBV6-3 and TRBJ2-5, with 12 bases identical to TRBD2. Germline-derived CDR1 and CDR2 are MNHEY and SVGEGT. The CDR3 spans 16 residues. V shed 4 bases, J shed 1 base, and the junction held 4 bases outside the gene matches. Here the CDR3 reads CASSSRTSGAQETQYF. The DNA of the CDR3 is TGTGCCAGCAGTTCCCGGACTAGCGGGGCCCAAGAGACCCAGTACTTC.

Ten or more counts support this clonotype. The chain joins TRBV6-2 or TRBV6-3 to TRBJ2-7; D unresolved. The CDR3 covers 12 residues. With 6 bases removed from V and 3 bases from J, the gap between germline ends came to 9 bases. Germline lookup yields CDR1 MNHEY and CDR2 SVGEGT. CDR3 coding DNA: TGTGCCAGCAGGCTGCCTGACTACGAGCAGTACTTC. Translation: CASRLPDYEQYF.

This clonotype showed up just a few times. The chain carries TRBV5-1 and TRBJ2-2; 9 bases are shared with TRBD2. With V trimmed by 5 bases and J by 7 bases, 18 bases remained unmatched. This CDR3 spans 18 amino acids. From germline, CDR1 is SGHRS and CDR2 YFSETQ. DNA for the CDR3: TGCGCCAGCAGGACCCCGGGGGCTAGCGGGATTAGCGACGGGGAGCTGTTTTTT. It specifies CASRTPGASGISDGELFF.

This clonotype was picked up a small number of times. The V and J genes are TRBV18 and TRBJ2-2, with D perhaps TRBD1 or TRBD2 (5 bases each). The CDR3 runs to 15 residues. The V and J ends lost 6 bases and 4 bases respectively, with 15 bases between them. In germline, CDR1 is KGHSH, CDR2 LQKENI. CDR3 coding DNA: TGTGCCAGCTCGTTGAGGGACGGTGGCACCGGGGAGCTGTTTTTT. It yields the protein CASSLRDGGTGELFF.

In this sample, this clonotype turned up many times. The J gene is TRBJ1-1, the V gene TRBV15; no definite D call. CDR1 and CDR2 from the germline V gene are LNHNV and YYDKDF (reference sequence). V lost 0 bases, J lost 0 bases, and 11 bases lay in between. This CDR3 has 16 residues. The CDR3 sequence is CATSRDRILMNTEAFF. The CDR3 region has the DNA TGTGCCACCAGCAGAGATCGGATACTAATGAACACTGAAGCTTTCTTT. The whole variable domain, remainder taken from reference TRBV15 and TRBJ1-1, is DAMVIQNPRYQVTQFGKPVTLSCSQTLNHNVMYWYQQKSSQAPKLLFHYYDKDFNNEADTPDNFQSRRPNTSFCFLDIRSPGLGDTAMYLCATSRDRILMNTEAFFGQGTRLTVV.

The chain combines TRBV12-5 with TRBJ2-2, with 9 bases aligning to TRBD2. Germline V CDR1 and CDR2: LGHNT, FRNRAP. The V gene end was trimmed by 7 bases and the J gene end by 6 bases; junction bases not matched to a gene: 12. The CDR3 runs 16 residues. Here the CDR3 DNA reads TGTGCTAGTGCCTATACCGGGACTAGCTTAGCCGGGGAGCTGTTTTTT. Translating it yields CASAYTGTSLAGELFF.

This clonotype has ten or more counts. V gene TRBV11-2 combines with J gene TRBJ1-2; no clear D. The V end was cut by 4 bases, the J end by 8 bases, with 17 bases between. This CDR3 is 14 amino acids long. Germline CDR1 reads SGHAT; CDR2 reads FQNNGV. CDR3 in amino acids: CASSSGAPDRGYTF. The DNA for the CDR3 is TGTGCCAGCAGCTCCGGCGCACCAGACCGGGGCTACACCTTC.

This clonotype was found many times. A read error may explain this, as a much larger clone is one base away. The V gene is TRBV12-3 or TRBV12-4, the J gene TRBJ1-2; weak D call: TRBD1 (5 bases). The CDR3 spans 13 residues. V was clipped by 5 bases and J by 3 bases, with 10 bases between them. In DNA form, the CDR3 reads TGTGCCAGCAGTCCGGGACGGTACTATGGCTACACCTTC. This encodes CASSPGRYYGYTF.

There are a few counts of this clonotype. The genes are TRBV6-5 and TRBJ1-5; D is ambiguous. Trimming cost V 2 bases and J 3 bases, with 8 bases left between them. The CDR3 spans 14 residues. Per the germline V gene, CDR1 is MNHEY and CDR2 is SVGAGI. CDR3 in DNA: TGTGCCAGCAGTTACCCGCAGGACAATCAGCCCCAGCATTTT. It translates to CASSYPQDNQPQHF.

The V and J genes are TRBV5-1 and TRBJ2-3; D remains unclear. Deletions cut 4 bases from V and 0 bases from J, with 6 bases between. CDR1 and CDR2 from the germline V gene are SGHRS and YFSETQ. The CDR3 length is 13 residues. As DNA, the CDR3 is TGCGCCAGCAGCCCTGCAAGCACAGATACGCAGTATTTT. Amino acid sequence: CASSPASTDTQYF.

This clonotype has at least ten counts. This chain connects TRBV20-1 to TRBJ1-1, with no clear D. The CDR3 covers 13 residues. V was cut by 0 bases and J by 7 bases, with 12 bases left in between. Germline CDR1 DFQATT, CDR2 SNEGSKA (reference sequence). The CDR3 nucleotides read TGCAGTGCTAGAGATCGTGGAGGGTATGAAGCTTTCTTT. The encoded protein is CSARDRGGYEAFF.

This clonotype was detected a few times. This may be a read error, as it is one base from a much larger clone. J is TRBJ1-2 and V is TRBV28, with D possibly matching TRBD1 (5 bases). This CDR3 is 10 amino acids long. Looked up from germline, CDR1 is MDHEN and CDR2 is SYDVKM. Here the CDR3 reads CASSRDGYSF. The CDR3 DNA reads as TGTGCCAGCAGCAGGGATGGCTACAGCTTC.

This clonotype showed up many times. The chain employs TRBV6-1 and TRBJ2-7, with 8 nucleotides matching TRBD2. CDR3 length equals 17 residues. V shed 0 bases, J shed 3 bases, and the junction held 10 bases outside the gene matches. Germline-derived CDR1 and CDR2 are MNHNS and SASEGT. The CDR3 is CASSEAVGVAGRYEQYF. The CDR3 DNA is TGTGCCAGCAGTGAAGCGGTAGGAGTAGCGGGGCGCTACGAGCAGTACTTC.

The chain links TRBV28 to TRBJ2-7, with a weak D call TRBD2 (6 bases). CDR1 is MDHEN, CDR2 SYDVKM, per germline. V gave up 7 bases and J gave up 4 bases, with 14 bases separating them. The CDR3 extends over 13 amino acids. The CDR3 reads CASKAGGIYEQYF. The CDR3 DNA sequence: TGTGCCAGCAAGGCAGGAGGGATTTACGAGCAGTACTTC.

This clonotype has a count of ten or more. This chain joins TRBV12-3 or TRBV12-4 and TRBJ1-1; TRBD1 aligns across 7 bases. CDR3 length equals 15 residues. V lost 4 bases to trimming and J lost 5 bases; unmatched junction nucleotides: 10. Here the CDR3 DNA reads TGTGCCAGCAGTTGGAACAGGGGAAGTCGGACTGAAGCTTTCTTT. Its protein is CASSWNRGSRTEAFF.

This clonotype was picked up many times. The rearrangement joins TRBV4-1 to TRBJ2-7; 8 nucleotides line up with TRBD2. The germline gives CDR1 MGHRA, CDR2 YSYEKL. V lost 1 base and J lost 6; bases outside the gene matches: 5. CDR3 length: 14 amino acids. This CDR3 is CASSQGGGTSEQYF. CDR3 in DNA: TGCGCCAGCAGCCAAGGCGGGGGGACTTCCGAGCAGTACTTC.

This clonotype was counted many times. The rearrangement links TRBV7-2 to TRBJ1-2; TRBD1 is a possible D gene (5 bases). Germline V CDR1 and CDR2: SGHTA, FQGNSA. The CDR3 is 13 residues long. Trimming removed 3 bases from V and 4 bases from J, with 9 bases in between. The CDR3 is CASSFGTFYGYTF. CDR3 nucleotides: TGTGCCAGCAGCTTCGGGACGTTCTATGGCTACACCTTC. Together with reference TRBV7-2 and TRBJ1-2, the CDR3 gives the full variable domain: GAGVSQSPSNKVTEKGKDVELRCDPISGHTALYWYRQSLGQGLEFLIYFQGNSAPDKSGLPSDRFSAERTGGSVSTLTIQRTQQEDSAVYLCASSFGTFYGYTFGSGTRLTVV.

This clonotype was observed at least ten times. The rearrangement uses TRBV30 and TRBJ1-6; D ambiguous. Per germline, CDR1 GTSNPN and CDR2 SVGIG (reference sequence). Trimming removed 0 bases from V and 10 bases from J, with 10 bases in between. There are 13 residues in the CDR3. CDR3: CAWSVRRESPLHF. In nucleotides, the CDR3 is TGTGCCTGGAGTGTACGCAGAGAGTCACCCCTCCACTTT.

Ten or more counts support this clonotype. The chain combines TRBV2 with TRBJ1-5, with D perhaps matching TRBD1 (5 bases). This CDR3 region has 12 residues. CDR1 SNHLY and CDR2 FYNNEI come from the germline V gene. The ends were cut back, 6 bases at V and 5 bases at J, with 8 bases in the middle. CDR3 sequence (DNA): TGTGCCAGCAGGGGGCTGGATCAGCCCCAGCATTTT. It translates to CASRGLDQPQHF.